One and the same sample provided the 27 T cell receptor beta chains below, sequenced in a study of radiotherapy plus CTLA-4 blockade in lung cancer. TCRdb keeps only in-frame clones here, not all; method: immunoSEQ multiplex PCR. Of about 35,000 clones listed, about 85% are singletons. The material was peripheral blood, obtained from a patient treated with radiotherapy plus ipilimumab. These receptors all stem from a human donor with non-small cell lung cancer who had stable disease on radiotherapy plus ipilimumab.

The chain combines TRBV7-8 with TRBJ2-3, with 8 bases that match TRBD2. This CDR3 contains 14 residues. J lost 6 bases, V lost 3 bases, and 5 bases had no gene match. Germline loops: CDR1 SGHVS, CDR2 FQNEAQ. CDR3 amino acids: CASSFVAGTDTQYF. The CDR3 DNA follows: TGTGCCAGCAGCTTCGTAGCGGGAACGGATACGCAGTATTTT.

The V call is TRBV9, the J call TRBJ1-1; D is possibly TRBD1 (6 bases). The germline V and J ends were trimmed by 4 bases and 1 base, with 14 bases remaining between them. Per the germline V gene, CDR1 is SGDLS and CDR2 is YYNGEE. CDR3 length equals 15 residues. The CDR3 DNA sequence: TGTGCCAGCAGCCCGTACGAGGGACAGAACACTGAAGCTTTCTTT. This sequence encodes CASSPYEGQNTEAFF.

This CDR3 is CASSSRQGPSYTQYF. CDR3 coding DNA: TGCGCCAGCAGCTCCCGACAGGGCCCATCTTATACGCAGTATTTT. V gene TRBV5-1 combines with J gene TRBJ2-3, with 7 nucleotides matching TRBD1. Trimming cost V 3 bases and J 7 bases; bases outside gene matches: 11. This CDR3 is 15 amino acids long. CDR1 and CDR2 (germline): SGHRS, YFSETQ.

The V gene is TRBV18, the J gene TRBJ2-1, with 8 nucleotides matching TRBD1. The CDR3 contains 15 residues. Germline V gene sequence: CDR1 KGHSH, CDR2 LQKENI. The V and J ends lost 4 bases and 5 bases, in that order; junction bases with no gene match: 7. CDR3: CASSRGQGANNEQFF. For the CDR3, the DNA is TGTGCCAGCTCACGCGGACAGGGAGCTAACAATGAGCAGTTCTTC.

The genes are TRBV7-3 and TRBJ2-2; 10 nucleotides align to TRBD1. The CDR3 contains 15 residues. Per germline, CDR1 SGHTA and CDR2 FQGTGA. V lost 3 bases to trimming and J lost 4 bases; unmatched junction nucleotides: 2. CDR3 sequence (DNA): TGTGCCAGCAGCTTGACAGGGGGCGCCACCGGGGAGCTGTTTTTT. Translation: CASSLTGGATGELFF.

This sequence joins TRBV7-9 and TRBJ2-2; 9 bases are a match to TRBD1. The CDR3 has 15 amino acids. With 2 bases clipped from V and 7 bases from J, the junction kept 5 bases outside the gene matches. From germline, CDR1 is SEHNR and CDR2 FQNEAQ (reference sequence). CDR3 sequence (DNA): TGTGCCAGCAGCTTACGGGACAGGGATCTCGGGGAGCTGTTTTTT. It specifies CASSLRDRDLGELFF.

The sample holds one count of this clone. This rearrangement joins TRBV19 to TRBJ1-2, with 7 bases fitting TRBD1. Germline lookup yields CDR1 LNHDA and CDR2 SQIVND (reference sequence). Trimming cost V 5 bases and J 3 bases; bases outside gene matches: 6. The CDR3 has 14 amino acids. The CDR3 coding sequence is TGTGCCAGTAGTCCGGACAGGATGGACTATGGCTACACCTTC. This codes for CASSPDRMDYGYTF.

The V call is TRBV19, the J call TRBJ2-7, with D uncertain. Trimming stripped 7 bases from V and 0 bases from J, with 22 bases between. Germline CDR1 and CDR2: LNHDA and SQIVND (reference sequence). The CDR3 length is 17 residues. This CDR3 reads CASTDSTLFRSSYEQYF. CDR3 coding DNA: TGTGCCAGTACCGATTCGACTTTATTCCGCTCCTCCTACGAGCAGTACTTC.

The J gene is TRBJ1-5, the V gene TRBV28; TRBD1 aligns across 7 bases. The germline V gene encodes CDR1 MDHEN and CDR2 SYDVKM. The CDR3 has 14 amino acids. The J segment lost 4 bases and the V segment lost 7 bases, leaving 7 bases of the junction unmatched. Written as DNA, the CDR3 is TGTGCCAGCACCCTCTCAGGGGGGAATCAGCCCCAGCATTTT. Amino acids: CASTLSGGNQPQHF.

The rearrangement joins TRBV7-2 to TRBJ2-7; 7 bases match TRBD1. The junction had 1 base not matched to a gene; V was cut back by 5 bases and J by 6 bases. In germline, CDR1 is SGHTA, CDR2 FQGNSA. This CDR3 has 11 amino acids. CDR3 in DNA: TGTGCCAGCAGCCCAGGGGGCGAGCAGTACTTC. This translates into CASSPGGEQYF. Filled out from reference TRBV7-2 and TRBJ2-7, the complete variable domain reads GAGVSQSPSNKVTEKGKDVELRCDPISGHTALYWYRQSLGQGLEFLIYFQGNSAPDKSGLPSDRFSAERTGGSVSTLTIQRTQQEDSAVYLCASSPGGEQYFGPGTRLTVT.

V gene TRBV7-3 combines with J gene TRBJ2-7, with 7 bases identical to TRBD1. Trimming cost V 2 bases and J 7 bases; bases outside gene matches: 11. This CDR3 comprises 15 residues. From germline, CDR1 is SGHTA and CDR2 FQGTGA. CDR3 DNA: TGTGCCAGCAGCTTACTCACGGGACAGCCTTGGGAGCAGTACTTC. This translates into CASSLLTGQPWEQYF.

The chain couples TRBV6-6 to TRBJ2-1; 12 bases line up with TRBD2. The CDR3 has 15 amino acids. The V gene end was trimmed by 6 bases and the J gene end by 5 bases; junction bases not matched to a gene: 5. Germline CDR1 reads MNHNY; CDR2 reads SVGAGI (reference sequence). The CDR3 DNA reads TGTGCCAGCAGGGAACTAGCGGGAGGCAACAATGAGCAGTTCTTC. Amino acids: CASRELAGGNNEQFF.

Here the CDR3 DNA reads TGTGCCAGCAGACCCGGACAGGGAGTCGACTATGGCTACACCTTC. Translation gives CASRPGQGVDYGYTF. The rearrangement joins TRBV6-6 to TRBJ1-2; TRBD1 matches at 8 bases. The CDR3 totals 15 residues. Germline V gene data show CDR1 as MNHNY and CDR2 as SVGAGI (reference sequence). With V trimmed by 6 bases and J by 3 bases, 9 bases remained unmatched.

J is TRBJ2-5 and V is TRBV7-2; the match to TRBD2 covers 12 bases. The CDR3 covers 16 residues. J lost 4 bases, V lost 5 bases, and 8 bases had no gene match. CDR1 is SGHTA, CDR2 FQGNSA, per germline. The CDR3 here is CASSRGLAGIRETQYF. CDR3 sequence (DNA): TGTGCCAGCAGCCGCGGACTAGCGGGAATTCGAGAGACCCAGTACTTC.

The V call is TRBV9, the J call TRBJ2-1, with 7 nucleotides matching TRBD2. The CDR3 has 16 residues. Losses at the gene ends were 0 bases for V and 7 bases for J; bases not matched to a gene: 10. From germline, CDR1 is SGDLS and CDR2 YYNGEE. The CDR3, as DNA: TGTGCCAGCAGCGTAGGGGGGGGGAGGGCCCAGAATGAGCAGTTCTTC. This codes for CASSVGGGRAQNEQFF.

Here the CDR3 reads CASSELAGGSQETQYF. The CDR3 DNA is TGCGCCAGCAGTGAACTAGCGGGTGGTTCCCAAGAGACCCAGTACTTC. The chain is built from TRBV10-1 and TRBJ2-5; 9 bases align to TRBD2. V lost 3 bases to trimming and J lost 1 base; unmatched junction nucleotides: 6. Germline lookup yields CDR1 WNHNN and CDR2 SYGVQD (reference sequence). The CDR3 consists of 16 residues.

V and J are TRBV5-6 and TRBJ2-1, with TRBD1 identical over 7 bases. V trimming: 2 bases; J trimming: 3 bases; junction bases outside the gene matches: 8. The CDR3 runs to 16 residues. CDR1 and CDR2 (germline): SGHDT, YYEEEE. CDR3 DNA: TGTGCCAGCAGCTTTCAGACAGGGCTTAACTACAATGAGCAGTTCTTC. It translates to CASSFQTGLNYNEQFF.

Of note for this clone: A read error may produce the germline difference seen at one junction end. The V call is TRBV28, the J call TRBJ1-5; D not resolved. The CDR3 sequence is 16 residues long. The germline gives CDR1 MDHEN, CDR2 SYDVKM. The CDR3 DNA sequence: TGTGCTAGCACCCAAACGCGCAGGTTGAGCAATCAGCCCCAGCATTTT. Translating gives CASTQTRRLSNQPQHF.

The chain recombines TRBV29-1 with TRBJ1-1, with D possibly matching TRBD1 (6 bases). The CDR3 length is 14 residues. V was trimmed by 2 bases and J by 7 bases, leaving 17 bases between them. CDR1 is SQVTM, CDR2 ANQGSEA, per germline. The CDR3 loop is CSVESRQVPSEAFF. CDR3 in DNA: TGCAGCGTTGAATCTAGACAGGTCCCGAGTGAAGCTTTCTTT.

The chain has TRBV19 and TRBJ1-5; 11 bases agree with TRBD1. From germline, CDR1 is LNHDA and CDR2 SQIVND (reference sequence). The CDR3 contains 15 residues. The J segment lost 6 bases and the V segment lost 4 bases, leaving 5 bases of the junction unmatched. In DNA form, the CDR3 reads TGTGCCAGTAGTACCGGACAGGGGGCAGGTCAGCCCCAGCATTTT. Protein sequence: CASSTGQGAGQPQHF.

This clone was picked up one time. The chain combines TRBV14 with TRBJ1-5, with D possibly being TRBD1 (6 bases). The V gene lost 10 bases and the J gene lost 1 base, with 23 bases spanning the gap. The CDR3 consists of 17 residues. Germline CDR1 reads SGHDN; CDR2 reads FVKESK. CDR3 sequence (DNA): TGTGCCAACCCGAAGTGGGGTTGGGGGCTCAGCAATCAGCCCCAGCATTTT. It codes for CANPKWGWGLSNQPQHF.

The chain recombines TRBV7-6 with TRBJ2-5; D gene unclear. The DNA matches TRBJ2-7 better at its end, which makes the J call doubtful. From germline, CDR1 is SGHVS and CDR2 FNYEAQ. This CDR3 has 15 residues. The CDR3 loop is CASSLEPSSSYEQYF. CDR3 DNA sequence: TGTGCCAGCAGCTTAGAACCTTCAAGCTCCTACGAGCAGTACTTC.

This chain uses TRBV2 with TRBJ2-3, with 13 bases that match TRBD2. This CDR3 contains 18 residues. Germline CDR1 SNHLY, CDR2 FYNNEI. Losses at the gene ends were 4 bases for V and 2 bases for J; bases not matched to a gene: 9. The CDR3 DNA sequence: TGTGCCAGCAGTGTGAGGACTAGCGGGAGTGGATCCACAGATACGCAGTATTTT. Translation: CASSVRTSGSGSTDTQYF.

The chain combines TRBV2 with TRBJ2-3; D gene ambiguous. The CDR3 totals 12 residues. V shed 6 bases and J shed 3 bases, with 7 bases lying between them. From germline, CDR1 is SNHLY and CDR2 FYNNEI. CDR3 sequence: CASSPRTDTQYF. DNA of the CDR3: TGTGCCAGCAGCCCGAGAACAGATACGCAGTATTTT.

This chain connects TRBV18 to TRBJ1-1, with 8 bases fitting TRBD1. With 3 bases clipped from V and 5 bases from J, the junction kept 2 bases outside the gene matches. The CDR3 loop spans 13 amino acids. Germline V gives CDR1 KGHSH, CDR2 LQKENI. CDR3 DNA sequence: TGTGCCAGCTCACCGGACAGGGCGACTGAAGCTTTCTTT. Encoded protein: CASSPDRATEAFF.

This clone is a singleton in its sample. The chain has TRBV6-4 and TRBJ2-3, with D uncertain. Looked up from germline, CDR1 is MRHNA and CDR2 is SNTAGT. The CDR3 runs to 10 residues. Trimming left V 4 bases short and J 7 bases short, with 3 bases between. The CDR3 loop is CASSANTQYF. Here the CDR3 DNA reads TGTGCCAGCAGTGCTAATACGCAGTATTTT.

The chain links TRBV6-1 to TRBJ2-6, with D possibly TRBD2 on 6 matching bases. This CDR3 comprises 16 residues. Trimming took 0 bases from V and 0 from J, leaving 6 bases between them. Germline V CDR1 and CDR2: MNHNS, SASEGT. The CDR3 is CASSEASGSGANVLTF. The CDR3 DNA is TGTGCCAGCAGTGAAGCTAGCGGCTCTGGGGCCAACGTCCTGACTTTC.